One and the same sample provided the 17 T cell receptor beta chains below, sequenced in a study of T cells after yellow fever vaccination. TCRdb independently ran MiXCR on the 5' RACE reads; one entry per CDR3 protein. The sample shows around 300,000 distinct CDR3 sequences, 10% to 15% of them seen only once. Sequenced material: CD4+ T cells sorted from PBMCs, taken 45 days after the yellow fever booster vaccination. These receptors originate from a man aged 30 to 39 who received the YFV17D yellow fever vaccine.

V usage is TRBV20-1 and J usage is TRBJ2-5; 11 bases are a match to TRBD2. V lost 1 base to trimming and J lost 4 bases; unmatched junction nucleotides: 5. The germline V gene has CDR1 DFQATT and CDR2 SNEGSKA (reference sequence). This CDR3 has 15 residues. Written as DNA, the CDR3 is TGCAGTGCTAGAGTAGTAGCGGGAGGGCCAGAGACCCAGTACTTC. It encodes CSARVVAGGPETQYF.

The chain joins TRBV27 to TRBJ2-5, with TRBD1 matching 7 bases. V gave up 5 bases and J gave up 5 bases; unmatched junction bases: 14. Germline V gene lookup returns CDR1 MNHEY and CDR2 SMNVEV (reference sequence). This CDR3 spans 16 amino acids. The CDR3 nucleotides are TGTGCCAGCAGTGCGAGTCAGACAGGGTTTGTGGAGACCCAGTACTTC. Translating gives CASSASQTGFVETQYF.

The chain employs TRBV19 and TRBJ2-7, with TRBD2 matching 7 bases. CDR1 is LNHDA, CDR2 SQIVND, per germline (reference sequence). With 8 bases clipped from V and 3 bases from J, the junction kept 13 bases outside the gene matches. The CDR3 is 15 amino acids. CDR3 residues: CASRLAGELNYEQYF. Here the CDR3 DNA reads TGTGCCAGTCGGTTGGCGGGAGAATTGAACTACGAGCAGTACTTC.

This clonotype was found a few times. This chain links TRBV20-1 with TRBJ2-3; the D gene is possibly TRBD1 (6 bases). Germline V gene sequence: CDR1 DFQATT, CDR2 SNEGSKA (reference sequence). The CDR3 covers 15 residues. With 0 bases removed from V and 4 bases from J, the gap between germline ends came to 14 bases. The CDR3 bases are TGCAGTGCTAGAGATATTGGGGGCCGGGCAGATACGCAGTATTTT. It codes for CSARDIGGRADTQYF.

DNA of the CDR3: TGCGCCAGCAGCTTGCCAGGGTACTACGAGCAGTACTTC. This gives the protein CASSLPGYYEQYF. The chain couples TRBV5-1 to TRBJ2-7, with TRBD1 as a possible D gene (5 bases). The germline V gene has CDR1 SGHRS and CDR2 YFSETQ. Trimming removed 1 base at V and 3 bases at J, with 8 bases between. The CDR3 has 13 amino acids.

This clonotype came up many times. The rearrangement uses TRBV19 and TRBJ1-2, with D perhaps matching TRBD1 (6 bases). V lost 4 bases and J lost 4, with 10 bases in between. The CDR3 totals 13 residues. Per the germline V gene, CDR1 is LNHDA and CDR2 is SQIVND (reference sequence). The CDR3 reads CASSNDRLYGYTF. CDR3 nucleotides: TGTGCCAGTAGTAACGACAGGCTCTATGGCTACACCTTC.

This clonotype came up many times. The V call is TRBV29-1, the J call TRBJ2-3; tentatively, D is TRBD2 (6 bases). Trimming pared 6 bases from V and 2 bases from J, leaving 12 bases between. The CDR3 covers 13 residues. Germline CDR1 SQVTM, CDR2 ANQGSEA. The CDR3 loop reads CSVGRRLTDTQYF. In nucleotides, the CDR3 is TGCAGCGTGGGGAGGAGGCTCACAGATACGCAGTATTTT.

This clonotype was seen only a few times. The chain combines TRBV5-1 with TRBJ2-5; 7 nucleotides agree with TRBD1. The CDR3 extends over 15 amino acids. The V and J ends lost 4 bases and 2 bases, in that order; junction bases with no gene match: 8. Germline values: CDR1 SGHRS, CDR2 YFSETQ. The CDR3 DNA reads as TGCGCCAGCAGCCCAGACGCAGGGGGTCAAGAGACCCAGTACTTC. Protein: CASSPDAGGQETQYF.

This clonotype has just a few counts. CDR3 sequence reads: CASSWDRGLNEQYF. In DNA, the CDR3 is TGTGCCAGCAGCTGGGACAGGGGACTTAACGAGCAGTACTTC. The chain has TRBV6-1 and TRBJ2-7; 10 bases align to TRBD1. The CDR3 sequence is 14 residues long. The germline V gene encodes CDR1 MNHNS and CDR2 SASEGT. Unmatched junction bases numbered 7, after V lost 6 bases and J lost 5 bases.

The V call is TRBV6-5, the J call TRBJ2-2, with a tentative D call TRBD2 (5 bases). V gave up 10 bases and J gave up 8 bases, with 14 bases separating them. The CDR3 spans 12 residues. In germline, CDR1 is MNHEY, CDR2 SVGAGI. For the CDR3, the DNA is TGTGCCACCCGAGGGAGCTTGGGGGAGCTGTTTTTT. Its protein product is CATRGSLGELFF.

J is TRBJ2-1 and V is TRBV1. TRBV1 is given as a pseudogene. The CDR3 has 11 amino acids. The CDR3 spells CTSSPRPEQFF. CDR3 coding DNA: TGCACCAGCAGCCCCCGACCTGAGCAGTTCTTC.

This clonotype appeared a few times. V is TRBV4-2 and J is TRBJ2-3; D call uncertain. Trimming took off 0 bases at V and 7 bases at J, with 8 bases between the two ends. This CDR3 has 13 residues. From germline, CDR1 is LGHNA and CDR2 YNFKEQ. The CDR3 region has the DNA TGTGCCAGCAGCCAAGAGGCGGCGCATACGCAGTATTTT. It codes for CASSQEAAHTQYF.

The chain joins TRBV18 to TRBJ2-1; TRBD1 matches at 7 bases. The germline gives CDR1 KGHSH, CDR2 LQKENI. The CDR3 consists of 14 residues. V lost 10 bases and J lost 8; bases outside the gene matches: 14. The CDR3: CATQQGVARDEQFF. Here the CDR3 DNA reads TGTGCCACCCAGCAGGGGGTGGCGAGGGATGAGCAGTTCTTC.

This chain joins TRBV5-1 and TRBJ2-3; D possibly uses TRBD1 or TRBD2 (5 bases each). CDR1 and CDR2 from the germline V gene are SGHRS and YFSETQ. Trimming left V 7 bases short and J 5 bases short, with 23 bases between. The CDR3 totals 16 residues. CDR3 bases: TGCGCCAGCCGTCGAGCCACTGGGGGTGGAAAAGATACGCAGTATTTT. Protein sequence: CASRRATGGGKDTQYF.

The CDR3 loop reads CASSTAGTLVGHEQYF. The CDR3 bases are TGTGCCAGCAGCACCGCCGGGACCCTAGTTGGCCACGAGCAGTACTTC. The chain uses TRBV7-2 and TRBJ2-7, with D possibly being TRBD1 or TRBD2 (5 bases each). V was pared by 5 bases and J by 5 bases, with 22 bases between. The CDR3 contains 16 residues. Germline V gene sequence: CDR1 SGHTA, CDR2 FQGNSA.

This clonotype was observed a handful of times. V usage is TRBV18 and J usage is TRBJ2-1, with D perhaps assigned TRBD1 or TRBD2 (6 bases each). The CDR3 loop spans 16 amino acids. V lost 3 bases and J lost 2, with 14 bases in between. CDR1 and CDR2 from the germline V gene are KGHSH and LQKENI. CDR3 amino acids: CASSPSRGDTYNEQFF. The CDR3 region has the DNA TGTGCCAGCTCACCGTCGAGGGGGGACACCTACAATGAGCAGTTCTTC.

V gene TRBV6-5 combines with J gene TRBJ1-2, with D possibly TRBD1 on 5 matching bases. Germline V gene data show CDR1 as MNHEY and CDR2 as SVGAGI. CDR3 size: 14 residues. V was cut by 1 base and J by 6 bases, with 12 bases left in between. In DNA, the CDR3 is TGTGCCAGCAGTTACTTCAGCGAAGGGGATGGCTACACCTTC. Translating it yields CASSYFSEGDGYTF.